The clone carrying this TCR beta chain has only one observation. The germline V gene encodes CDR1 LGHDT and CDR2 YNNKEL (reference sequence). V dropped 6 bases and J dropped 6; count of bases not matched to a gene: 4. This CDR3 is built from 13 residues. The data derive from a study of blood T cell repertoires in COVID-19. This table comes from immunoSEQ multiplex PCR, and its TCRdb copy is limited to in-frame clones, with some not included. The table lists a few hundred thousand clones, more than 75% of them singletons. Sequenced input: PBMCs or T cells enriched from blood (not recorded which). This chain uses TRBV3-1 (or the pseudogene TRBV3-2) with TRBJ1-5; 8 nucleotides align to TRBD1. The sequence came from a woman younger than 30 who had recovered from COVID-19. The CDR3 spells CASSPDRAQPQHF. CDR3 DNA sequence: TGTGCCAGCAGTCCGGACAGGGCTCAGCCCCAGCATTTT.